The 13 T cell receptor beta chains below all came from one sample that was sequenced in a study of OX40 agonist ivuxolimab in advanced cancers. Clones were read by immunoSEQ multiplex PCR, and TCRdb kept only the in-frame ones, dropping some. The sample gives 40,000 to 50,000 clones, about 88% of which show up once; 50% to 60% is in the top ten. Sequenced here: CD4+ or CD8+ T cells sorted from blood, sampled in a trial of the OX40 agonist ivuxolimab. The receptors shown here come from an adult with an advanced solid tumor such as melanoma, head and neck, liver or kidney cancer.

The CDR3 nucleotides read TGTGCCAGCAGCGTGGGACTTGCTGCCAAAAACATTCAGTACTTC. Residues: CASSVGLAAKNIQYF. The chain couples TRBV9 to TRBJ2-4, with D possibly TRBD2 on 6 matching bases. Trimming left V 2 bases short and J 1 base short, with 10 bases between. Germline lookup yields CDR1 SGDLS and CDR2 YYNGEE. This CDR3 has 15 residues.

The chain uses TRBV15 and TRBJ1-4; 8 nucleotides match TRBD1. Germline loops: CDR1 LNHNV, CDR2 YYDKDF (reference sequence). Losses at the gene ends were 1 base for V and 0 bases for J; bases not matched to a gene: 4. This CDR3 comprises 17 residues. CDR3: CATSRAAGGATNEKLFF. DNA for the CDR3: TGTGCCACCAGCAGAGCTGCAGGGGGCGCAACTAATGAAAAACTGTTTTTT.

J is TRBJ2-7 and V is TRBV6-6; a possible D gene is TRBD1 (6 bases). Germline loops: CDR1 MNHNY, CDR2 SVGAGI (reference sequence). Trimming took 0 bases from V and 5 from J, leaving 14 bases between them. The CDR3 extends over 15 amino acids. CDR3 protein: CASSYSGQGINEQYF. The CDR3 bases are TGTGCCAGCAGTTACTCGGGTCAGGGGATCAACGAGCAGTACTTC.

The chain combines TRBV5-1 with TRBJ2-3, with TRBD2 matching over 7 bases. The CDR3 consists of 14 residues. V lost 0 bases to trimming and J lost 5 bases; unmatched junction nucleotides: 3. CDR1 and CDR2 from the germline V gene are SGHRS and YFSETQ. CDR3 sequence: CASSLGLAIDTQYF. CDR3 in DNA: TGCGCCAGCAGCTTGGGACTAGCAATAGATACGCAGTATTTT.

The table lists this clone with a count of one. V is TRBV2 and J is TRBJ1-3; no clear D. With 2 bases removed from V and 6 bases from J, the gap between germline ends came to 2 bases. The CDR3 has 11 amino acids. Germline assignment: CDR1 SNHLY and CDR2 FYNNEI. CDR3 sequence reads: CASSEPNTIYF. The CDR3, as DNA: TGTGCCAGCAGTGAACCAAACACCATATATTTT.

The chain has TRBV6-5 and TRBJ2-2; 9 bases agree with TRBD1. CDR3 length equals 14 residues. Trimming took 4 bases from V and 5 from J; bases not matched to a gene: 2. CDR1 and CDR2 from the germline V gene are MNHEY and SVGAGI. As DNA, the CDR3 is TGTGCCAGCAGTTCCGGACAGGGGACCGGGGAGCTGTTTTTT. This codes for CASSSGQGTGELFF.

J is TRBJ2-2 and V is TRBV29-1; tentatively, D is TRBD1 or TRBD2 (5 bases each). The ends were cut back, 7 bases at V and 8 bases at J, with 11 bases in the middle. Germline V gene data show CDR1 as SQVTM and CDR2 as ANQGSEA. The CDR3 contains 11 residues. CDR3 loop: CSARGAGELFF. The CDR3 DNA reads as TGCAGCGCAAGAGGGGCTGGGGAGCTGTTTTTT.

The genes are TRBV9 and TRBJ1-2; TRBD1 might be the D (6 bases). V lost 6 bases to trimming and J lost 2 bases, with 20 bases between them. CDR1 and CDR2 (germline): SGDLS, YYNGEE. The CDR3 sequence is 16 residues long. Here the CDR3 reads CASTAPSLGGNYGYTF. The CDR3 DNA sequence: TGTGCCAGCACCGCTCCCAGTTTGGGGGGCAACTATGGCTACACCTTC.

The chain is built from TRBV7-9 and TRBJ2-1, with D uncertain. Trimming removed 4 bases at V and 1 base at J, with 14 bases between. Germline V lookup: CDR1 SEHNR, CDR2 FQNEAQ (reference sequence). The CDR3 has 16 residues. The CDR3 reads CASSSPQGSSYNEQFF. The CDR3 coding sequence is TGTGCCAGCAGCTCCCCGCAAGGGTCTTCCTACAATGAGCAGTTCTTC.

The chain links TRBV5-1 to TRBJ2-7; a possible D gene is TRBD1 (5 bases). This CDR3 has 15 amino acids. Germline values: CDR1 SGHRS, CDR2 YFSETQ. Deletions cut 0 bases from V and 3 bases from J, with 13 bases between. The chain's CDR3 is CASSLVVAGNYEQYF. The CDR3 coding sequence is TGCGCCAGCAGCTTGGTTGTGGCAGGGAACTACGAGCAGTACTTC.

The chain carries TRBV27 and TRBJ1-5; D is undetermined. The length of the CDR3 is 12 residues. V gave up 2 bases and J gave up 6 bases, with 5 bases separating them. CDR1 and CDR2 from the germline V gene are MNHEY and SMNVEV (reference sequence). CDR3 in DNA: TGTGCCAGCAGTTTAATCGGTCAGCCCCAGCATTTT. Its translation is CASSLIGQPQHF.

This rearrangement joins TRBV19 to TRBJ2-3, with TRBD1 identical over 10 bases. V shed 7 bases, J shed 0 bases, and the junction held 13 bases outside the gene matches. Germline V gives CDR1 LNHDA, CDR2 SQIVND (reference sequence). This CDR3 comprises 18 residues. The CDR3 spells CASKKGGTGVTSTDTQYF. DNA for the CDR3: TGTGCCAGTAAGAAAGGGGGGACAGGGGTAACTAGCACAGATACGCAGTATTTT.

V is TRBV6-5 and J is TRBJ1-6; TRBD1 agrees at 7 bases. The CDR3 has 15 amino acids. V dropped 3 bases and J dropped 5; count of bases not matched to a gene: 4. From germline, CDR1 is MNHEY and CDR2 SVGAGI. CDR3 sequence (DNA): TGTGCCAGCAGTTATGACAGGGAAGATAATTCACCCCTCCACTTT. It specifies CASSYDREDNSPLHF.